A selection of T cell receptor beta chains follows, all from one sample in a study of CD8+CD57+ T cells in acquired aplastic anemia. TCRdb redid the calling of the reads with MiXCR, one entry per CDR3 protein. The sample holds 250,000 to 300,000 distinct CDR3 sequences; approximately 56% are singletons and the top ten take around 8%. Source material: sorted CD4+, CD8+, or CD8+CD57+ T cells (not recorded which) from PBMCs. All receptors derive from a human donor with severe aplastic anemia or a healthy control (not recorded which). CDR3s include the opening cysteine and the closing phenylalanine or tryptophan. Fields, in order: V gene, J gene, D gene, CDR3 length, clone size, CDR3 protein, CDR3 DNA. A D gene is named only where the DNA matches it firmly. Clone size is given for some rows only: seen once, a few or many times, or a class if the clone is expanded.

v_gene: TRBV6-5; j_gene: TRBJ1-2; d_gene: -; len: 15; abundance: -; CDR3aa: CASSRHADTNYGYTF; CDR3nt: TGTGCCAGCAGTCGACATGCAGATACCAACTATGGCTACACCTTC
v_gene: TRBV10-2; j_gene: TRBJ2-2; d_gene: -; len: 14; abundance: -; CDR3aa: CASRGGQNTGELFF; CDR3nt: TGCGCCAGCAGGGGCGGACAGAACACCGGGGAGCTGTTTTTT
v_gene: TRBV13; j_gene: TRBJ1-1; d_gene: -; len: 12; abundance: once; CDR3aa: CASNEGNPEAFF; CDR3nt: TGTGCCAGCAATGAGGGGAACCCTGAAGCTTTCTTT
v_gene: TRBV5-6; j_gene: TRBJ2-7; d_gene: TRBD2; len: 15; abundance: -; CDR3aa: CASSFPSRGGYEQYF; CDR3nt: TGTGCCAGCAGCTTTCCGTCTCGGGGGGGATACGAGCAGTACTTC
v_gene: TRBV7-9; j_gene: TRBJ1-1; d_gene: -; len: 12; abundance: -; CDR3aa: CASSLGGANAFF; CDR3nt: TGTGCCAGCAGCCTCGGCGGAGCGAACGCTTTCTTT
v_gene: TRBV19; j_gene: TRBJ2-3; d_gene: -; len: 17; abundance: -; CDR3aa: CASSRGPGPSSTDTQYF; CDR3nt: TGTGCCAGTAGTCGGGGGCCGGGACCATCTAGCACAGATACGCAGTATTTT
v_gene: TRBV2; j_gene: TRBJ1-6; d_gene: -; len: 13; abundance: -; CDR3aa: CASSRVRNSPLHF; CDR3nt: TGTGCCAGCAGCCGGGTTCGGAATTCGCCCCTCCACTTT
v_gene: TRBV7-8; j_gene: TRBJ2-5; d_gene: TRBD1; len: 12; abundance: -; CDR3aa: CASSLPGQVKYF; CDR3nt: TGTGCCAGCAGCCTCCCGGGACAGGTTAAGTACTTC
v_gene: TRBV7-2; j_gene: TRBJ2-3; d_gene: -; len: 12; abundance: -; CDR3aa: CASILGPDTQYF; CDR3nt: TGTGCCAGCATCCTCGGACCAGATACGCAGTATTTT
v_gene: TRBV6-5; j_gene: TRBJ1-4; d_gene: -; len: 13; abundance: -; CDR3aa: CASRVTGQEKLFF; CDR3nt: TGTGCCAGCCGAGTGACGGGGCAAGAAAAACTGTTTTTT
v_gene: TRBV20-1; j_gene: TRBJ2-2; d_gene: -; len: 14; abundance: -; CDR3aa: CSAISEEGVRELFF; CDR3nt: TGCAGTGCTATCTCGGAGGAGGGGGTTAGGGAGCTGTTTTTT
v_gene: TRBV29-1; j_gene: TRBJ2-3; d_gene: TRBD1; len: 14; abundance: -; CDR3aa: CSAGTGGAGDTQYF; CDR3nt: TGCAGTGCCGGGACAGGGGGCGCGGGAGATACGCAGTATTTT
v_gene: TRBV4-3; j_gene: TRBJ1-2; d_gene: -; len: 15; abundance: many; CDR3aa: CASSQDLQANYGYTF; CDR3nt: TGCGCCAGCAGCCAAGATCTACAGGCAAACTATGGCTACACCTTC
v_gene: TRBV20-1; j_gene: TRBJ2-1; d_gene: -; len: 13; abundance: many; CDR3aa: CSATRQGTNEQFF; CDR3nt: TGCAGTGCTACCCGGCAGGGGACCAATGAGCAGTTCTTC
v_gene: TRBV5-6; j_gene: TRBJ1-2; d_gene: TRBD1; len: 21; abundance: many; CDR3aa: CASSLGILTQGRTTGHYGYTF; CDR3nt: TGTGCCAGCAGCTTGGGAATTCTTACACAGGGGCGGACAACTGGGCACTATGGCTACACCTTC
v_gene: TRBV15; j_gene: TRBJ1-1; d_gene: TRBD1; len: 13; abundance: -; CDR3aa: CATSTDRGTEAFF; CDR3nt: TGTGCCACCAGCACCGACAGGGGTACTGAAGCTTTCTTT
v_gene: TRBV7-2; j_gene: TRBJ1-2; d_gene: TRBD1; len: 12; abundance: many; CDR3aa: CASSFTGGGYTF; CDR3nt: TGTGCCAGCAGCTTCACAGGGGGTGGCTACACCTTC
v_gene: TRBV24-1; j_gene: TRBJ1-2; d_gene: -; len: 13; abundance: -; CDR3aa: CATSDRQTDGYTF; CDR3nt: TGTGCCACCAGTGACCGTCAGACCGATGGCTACACCTTC
v_gene: TRBV19; j_gene: TRBJ1-6; d_gene: -; len: 16; abundance: many; CDR3aa: CASSLFVGHLNSPLHF; CDR3nt: TGTGCCAGTAGTTTATTCGTAGGACACCTGAATTCACCCCTCCACTTT
v_gene: TRBV2; j_gene: TRBJ1-4; d_gene: -; len: 15; abundance: many; CDR3aa: CASSELRGKNEKLFF; CDR3nt: TGTGCCAGCAGTGAATTGAGGGGCAAGAATGAAAAACTGTTTTTT
v_gene: TRBV7-9; j_gene: TRBJ2-7; d_gene: TRBD1; len: 15; abundance: -; CDR3aa: CASSLLGTGNYEQYF; CDR3nt: TGTGCCAGCAGCTTGCTCGGGACAGGCAACTACGAGCAGTACTTC
v_gene: TRBV28; j_gene: TRBJ2-3; d_gene: TRBD1; len: 17; abundance: -; CDR3aa: CASSLPPGTGEADTQYF; CDR3nt: TGTGCCAGCAGTCTCCCGCCGGGGACAGGGGAGGCAGATACGCAGTATTTT
v_gene: TRBV10-3; j_gene: TRBJ2-7; d_gene: -; len: 16; abundance: -; CDR3aa: CAISDNAGASSYEQYF; CDR3nt: TGTGCCATCAGTGATAATGCGGGGGCAAGCTCCTACGAGCAGTACTTC
v_gene: TRBV7-3; j_gene: TRBJ1-2; d_gene: TRBD1; len: 16; abundance: -; CDR3aa: CVSSLGGQGKNYGYTF; CDR3nt: TGTGTCAGCAGCTTAGGGGGACAGGGGAAGAACTATGGCTACACCTTC
v_gene: TRBV19; j_gene: TRBJ2-7; d_gene: -; len: 13; abundance: -; CDR3aa: CAIQKGQNYEQYF; CDR3nt: TGTGCCATTCAGAAAGGACAGAACTACGAGCAGTACTTC
v_gene: TRBV12-3/TRBV12-4; j_gene: TRBJ2-7; d_gene: TRBD1; len: 16; abundance: -; CDR3aa: CASGLVLGTGMGEQYF; CDR3nt: TGTGCTAGTGGTTTGGTACTAGGGACAGGGATGGGCGAGCAGTACTTC
v_gene: TRBV7-2; j_gene: TRBJ2-5; d_gene: -; len: 13; abundance: -; CDR3aa: CASSLVGDQPQYF; CDR3nt: TGTGCCAGCAGCTTAGTAGGAGATCAGCCCCAGTACTTC
v_gene: TRBV5-1; j_gene: TRBJ1-6; d_gene: TRBD1; len: 15; abundance: -; CDR3aa: CASSSGTGLNSPLHF; CDR3nt: TGCGCCAGCAGCTCCGGGACAGGCCTAAATTCACCCCTCCACTTT
v_gene: TRBV3-1; j_gene: TRBJ2-7; d_gene: TRBD1; len: 16; abundance: -; CDR3aa: CASSQSGRGTSYEQYF; CDR3nt: TGTGCCAGCAGCCAGTCAGGCAGGGGGACCTCCTACGAGCAGTACTTC
v_gene: TRBV24-1; j_gene: TRBJ1-3; d_gene: -; len: 14; abundance: -; CDR3aa: CATSDPNHGGTIYF; CDR3nt: TGTGCCACCAGTGATCCTAACCACGGGGGCACCATATATTTT
v_gene: TRBV7-2; j_gene: TRBJ2-1; d_gene: TRBD2; len: 14; abundance: once; CDR3aa: CASSSTSGEDEQFF; CDR3nt: TGTGCCAGCAGCTCGACTAGCGGGGAGGATGAGCAGTTCTTC
v_gene: TRBV10-3; j_gene: TRBJ2-1; d_gene: -; len: 11; abundance: -; CDR3aa: CAISSPDEQFF; CDR3nt: TGTGCCATCAGTTCTCCGGATGAGCAGTTCTTC
v_gene: TRBV3-1; j_gene: TRBJ2-5; d_gene: TRBD2; len: 17; abundance: many; CDR3aa: CASSLGLAGGREETQYF; CDR3nt: TGTGCCAGCAGCCTCGGACTAGCGGGGGGGCGGGAAGAGACCCAGTACTTC
v_gene: TRBV2; j_gene: TRBJ2-7; d_gene: -; len: 11; abundance: few; CDR3aa: CASDGGYEQYF; CDR3nt: TGTGCCAGCGATGGAGGCTACGAGCAGTACTTC
v_gene: TRBV20-1; j_gene: TRBJ2-3; d_gene: -; len: 13; abundance: once; CDR3aa: CSASSEGSDTQYF; CDR3nt: TGCAGTGCTTCCAGCGAGGGGTCAGATACGCAGTATTTT
v_gene: TRBV6-6; j_gene: TRBJ2-5; d_gene: TRBD2; len: 15; abundance: many; CDR3aa: CASSSRGDPGETQYF; CDR3nt: TGTGCCAGCAGTTCCCGGGGGGATCCAGGAGAGACCCAGTACTTC
v_gene: TRBV7-3; j_gene: TRBJ2-2; d_gene: -; len: 15; abundance: many; CDR3aa: CASSLTRDDTGELFF; CDR3nt: TGTGCCAGCAGCTTAACCCGGGATGACACCGGGGAGCTGTTTTTT
v_gene: TRBV20-1; j_gene: TRBJ2-7; d_gene: TRBD1; len: 12; abundance: -; CDR3aa: CSALGQGPEQYF; CDR3nt: TGCAGTGCTTTGGGACAGGGCCCAGAGCAGTACTTC
v_gene: TRBV20-1; j_gene: TRBJ1-2; d_gene: -; len: 17; abundance: -; CDR3aa: CSARDLSQRDGTYGYTF; CDR3nt: TGCAGTGCTAGAGATTTAAGCCAAAGGGACGGGACTTATGGCTACACCTTC
v_gene: TRBV10-3; j_gene: TRBJ1-6; d_gene: -; len: 21; abundance: -; CDR3aa: CAIIRDGDIAGPRLLGSPLHF; CDR3nt: TGTGCCATCATCCGGGACGGAGATATTGCTGGCCCTAGACTTCTTGGATCACCCCTCCACTTT
v_gene: TRBV19; j_gene: TRBJ1-1; d_gene: -; len: 15; abundance: -; CDR3aa: CASSIGAGETTEAFF; CDR3nt: TGTGCCAGTAGTATAGGTGCAGGGGAGACCACTGAAGCTTTCTTT
v_gene: TRBV9; j_gene: TRBJ2-7; d_gene: TRBD2; len: 13; abundance: -; CDR3aa: CAHFSGGAYEQYF; CDR3nt: TGTGCCCATTTTAGCGGGGGGGCGTACGAGCAGTACTTC
v_gene: TRBV20-1; j_gene: TRBJ2-5; d_gene: TRBD2; len: 14; abundance: many; CDR3aa: CSATRPSGGETQYF; CDR3nt: TGCAGTGCTACGCGCCCCTCCGGGGGGGAGACCCAGTACTTC
v_gene: TRBV5-1; j_gene: TRBJ2-3; d_gene: -; len: 15; abundance: many; CDR3aa: CASSSQAASTDTQYF; CDR3nt: TGCGCCAGCAGCTCCCAAGCTGCTAGCACAGATACGCAGTATTTT